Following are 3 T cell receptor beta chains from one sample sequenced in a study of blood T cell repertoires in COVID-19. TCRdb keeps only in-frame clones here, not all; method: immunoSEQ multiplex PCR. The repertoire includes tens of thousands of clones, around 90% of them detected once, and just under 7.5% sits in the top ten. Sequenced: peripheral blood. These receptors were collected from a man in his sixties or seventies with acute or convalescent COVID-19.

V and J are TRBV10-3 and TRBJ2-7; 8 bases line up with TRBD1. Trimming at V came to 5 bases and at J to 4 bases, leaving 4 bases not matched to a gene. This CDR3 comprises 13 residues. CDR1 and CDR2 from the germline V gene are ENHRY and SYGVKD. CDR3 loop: CAISRTGSYEQYF. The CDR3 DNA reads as TGTGCCATCAGTAGGACAGGGAGTTACGAGCAGTACTTC.

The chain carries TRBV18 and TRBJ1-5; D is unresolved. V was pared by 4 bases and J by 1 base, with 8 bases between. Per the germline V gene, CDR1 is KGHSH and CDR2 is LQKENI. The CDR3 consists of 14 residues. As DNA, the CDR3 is TGTGCCAGCTCACTTTTGGAGAGCAATCAGCCCCAGCATTTT. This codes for CASSLLESNQPQHF.

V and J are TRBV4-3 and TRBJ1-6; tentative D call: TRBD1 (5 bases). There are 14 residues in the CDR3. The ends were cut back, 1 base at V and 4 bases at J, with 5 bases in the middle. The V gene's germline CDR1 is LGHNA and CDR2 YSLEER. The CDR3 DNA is TGCGCCAGCAGCCAAGCAGGGTATAATTCACCCCTCCACTTT. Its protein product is CASSQAGYNSPLHF.